The count of the clone carrying this T cell receptor beta chain is one. These data are taken from a study of cytomegalovirus exposure and HLA in healthy donors. CDR1 is SNHLY and CDR2 is FYNNEI in the germline V gene. V was pared by 3 bases and J by 6 bases, with 23 bases between. CDR3 length equals 17 residues. Researchers ran the PCR with 60 Vbeta and 13 Jbeta primers. Profiled with immunoSEQ multiplex PCR; TCRdb holds only in-frame clones, not every one. The sample lists 150,000 to 200,000 clones, 78% occurring once. This chain links TRBV2 with TRBJ1-1; a weak D match, TRBD1 (5 bases). The origin of this receptor is a young woman in good health and CMV-seropositive. The sample was PBMCs. CDR3 sequence: CASSEQHQRTFGAEAFF. CDR3 in DNA: TGTGCCAGCAGTGAGCAGCATCAACGGACATTCGGTGCTGAAGCTTTCTTT.